These 5 T cell receptor beta chains were sequenced from one sample in a study of blood T cell repertoires in COVID-19 (TCRdb year 2020). The library was generated by the immunoSEQ multiplex PCR assay. TCRdb provides this immuneACCESS table in a form limited to in-frame rearrangements. Some clones are lacking; in checked studies, under half of them reflect an unresolved V gene, and why the rest are absent is not known. The sample records 35,000 to 45,000 clones, about nine tenths of which are singletons. The ten top clones hold 14% of the sample. What was sequenced was peripheral blood. Source of these receptors: a human donor in a cohort sampled during active COVID-19.

The DNA for the CDR3 is TGTGCCAGTAGGTCGGGGCGGGGGAACACTGAAGCTTTCTTT. Amino acid sequence: CASRSGRGNTEAFF. This chain joins TRBV19 and TRBJ1-1; D might be TRBD1 (5 bases). V dropped 6 bases and J dropped 1 base, with 12 bases sitting between them. The length of the CDR3 is 14 residues. The germline CDR1 and CDR2 sequences are LNHDA and SQIVND (reference sequence).

The V call is TRBV12-3 or TRBV12-4, the J call TRBJ1-1; D gene unclear. V lost 4 bases and J lost 3, with 6 bases in between. This CDR3 is 12 amino acids long. This CDR3 is CASSSEYTEAFF. The DNA of the CDR3 is TGTGCCAGCAGTTCGGAGTACACTGAAGCTTTCTTT.

The rearrangement links TRBV19 to TRBJ1-1; tentatively, D is TRBD1 (5 bases). The CDR3 is 15 residues long. The V end was cut by 5 bases, the J end by 5 bases, with 18 bases between. The germline V gene has CDR1 LNHDA and CDR2 SQIVND (reference sequence). The CDR3 loop reads CASSPPRGSGTEAFF. CDR3 nucleotide sequence: TGTGCCAGTAGTCCCCCGCGGGGGTCGGGGACTGAAGCTTTCTTT.

The chain has TRBV12-5 and TRBJ1-5; D not certain. The CDR3 runs to 13 residues. Germline CDR1 LGHNT, CDR2 FRNRAP. The V end was cut by 6 bases, the J end by 5 bases, with 11 bases between. CDR3 bases: TGTGCTAGTGGCCTCATGGGCCATCAGCCCCAGCATTTT. Translation gives CASGLMGHQPQHF.

V is TRBV21-1 and J is TRBJ2-5; TRBD1, the table's D call, lacks a check against the DNA. TRBV21-1 corresponds to a pseudogene. The CDR3 has 14 residues. The CDR3 protein is CASRIFSQQETQYF. Here the CDR3 DNA reads TGTGCCAGCAGGATATTCAGTCAGCAAGAGACCCAGTACTTC.